One sample yielded the 24 T cell receptor beta chains listed below, sequenced in a study of response to subunit inactivated influenza vaccine (dated 2018 in TCRdb). Library construction relied on RT-PCR. The instrument given in TCRdb is Illumina HiSeq 2500. In-frame beta chains were kept once TCRdb had trimmed the public reads at Q25 with fastp and called clones with MiXCR. Rows with a matching CDR3 protein are joined into one entry that keeps the most common DNA and genes. This sample lists hundreds of thousands of distinct CDR3 sequences; approximately 17% were detected once. 11% of the sample comes from the top ten. The source material was PBMCs from blood, sampled around 5 days after vaccination. These receptors originate from a man in his fifties who received an inactivated influenza vaccine. Donor details come from another sample of the same person, matched by shared clones.

The chain is built from TRBV4-1 and TRBJ1-1, with no clear D. The V end lost 3 bases, the J end lost 1 base, and 9 bases lay between the germline ends. This CDR3 is 14 amino acids long. Germline V lookup: CDR1 MGHRA, CDR2 YSYEKL. The CDR3 nucleotides read TGCGCCAGCAGCCAGGCTCACTCGAACACTGAAGCTTTCTTT. Translated, it gives CASSQAHSNTEAFF.

This chain joins TRBV5-1 and TRBJ2-2; unclear D gene. Germline values: CDR1 SGHRS, CDR2 YFSETQ. Trimming shortened V by 2 bases and J by 4 bases, and 9 bases separated the two germline ends. The CDR3 covers 14 residues. CDR3 coding DNA: TGCGCCAGCAGCTTCGGGCAGCTCACCGGGGAGCTGTTTTTT. This translates into CASSFGQLTGELFF.

The CDR3 DNA reads TGCAGTGCCAGTCCGTTAAGCAGCTCCTACGAGCAGTACTTC. It yields the protein CSASPLSSSYEQYF. The rearrangement uses TRBV20-1 and TRBJ2-7; D is uncertain. The V and J ends lost 6 bases and 0 bases respectively, with 15 bases between them. Germline V gives CDR1 DFQATT, CDR2 SNEGSKA (reference sequence). CDR3 length: 14 residues.

The chain uses TRBV12-3 or TRBV12-4 and TRBJ2-7; 7 bases agree with TRBD1. The CDR3 sequence is 13 residues long. The V segment lost 4 bases and the J segment 3 bases; nucleotides outside the gene matches: 3. CDR3 sequence: CASSSGTDYEQYF. In DNA, the CDR3 is TGTGCCAGCAGTTCCGGGACAGACTACGAGCAGTACTTC.

V usage is TRBV2 and J usage is TRBJ2-7, with D maybe TRBD2 (5 bases). Germline CDR1 SNHLY, CDR2 FYNNEI. V lost 8 bases to trimming and J lost 3 bases, with 20 bases between them. The CDR3 sequence is 15 residues long. CDR3 nucleotides: TGTGCCAGCTCTGGGGTCTTGGGGAGAAACTACGAGCAGTACTTC. Its protein product is CASSGVLGRNYEQYF. Full variable domain (remainder filled in from reference TRBV2 and TRBJ2-7): EPEVTQTPSHQVTQMGQEVILRCVPISNHLYFYWYRQILGQKVEFLVSFYNNEISEKSEIFDDQFSVERPDGSNFTLKIRSTKLEDSAMYFCASSGVLGRNYEQYFGPGTRLTVT.

The genes are TRBV5-1 and TRBJ2-5; TRBD2 is a possible D gene (6 bases). The CDR3 sequence is 17 residues long. V was trimmed by 0 bases and J by 1 base, leaving 16 bases between them. Germline-derived CDR1 and CDR2 are SGHRS and YFSETQ. In DNA form, the CDR3 reads TGCGCCAGCAGCTTGGCTCTAGCGTCGACTACCCAAGAGACCCAGTACTTC. It codes for CASSLALASTTQETQYF.

The chain recombines TRBV28 with TRBJ2-5, with TRBD2 matching 7 bases. Germline CDR1 is MDHEN and CDR2 is SYDVKM. The length of the CDR3 is 14 residues. V shed 0 bases and J 5 bases; nucleotides not matched to a gene: 3. The CDR3 nucleotides are TGTGCCAGCAGTTTATGGCTGCGGGGGGAGACCCAGTACTTC. Translation gives CASSLWLRGETQYF.

This clonotype was seen a handful of times. The chain joins TRBV11-2 to TRBJ2-1, with D unclear. V was pared by 5 bases and J by 4 bases, with 15 bases between. From germline, CDR1 is SGHAT and CDR2 FQNNGV. The length of the CDR3 is 15 residues. The CDR3 bases are TGTGCCAGCAGCCAGACAACCCTAGGGTACAATGAGCAGTTCTTC. Protein product: CASSQTTLGYNEQFF.

The V gene is TRBV4-1, the J gene TRBJ2-5; D remains unclear. In germline, CDR1 is MGHRA, CDR2 YSYEKL. V lost 1 base and J lost 5, with 11 bases in between. This CDR3 region has 14 residues. The CDR3 coding sequence is TGCGCCAGCAGCCAAGCCGAGACTGCGGAGACCCAGTACTTC. Translation: CASSQAETAETQYF.

This clonotype was recorded many times. The chain recombines TRBV20-1 with TRBJ1-5; the D gene is possibly TRBD1 (6 bases). Germline loops: CDR1 DFQATT, CDR2 SNEGSKA (reference sequence). The V and J ends lost 6 bases and 0 bases respectively, with 9 bases between them. CDR3 length: 13 amino acids. CDR3 in amino acids: CSARQDSNQPQHF. The CDR3 bases are TGCAGTGCCAGACAGGATAGCAATCAGCCCCAGCATTTT.

This chain links TRBV7-9 with TRBJ2-3, with 10 bases fitting TRBD1. CDR1 is SEHNR and CDR2 is FQNEAQ in the germline V gene (reference sequence). Germline trimming cut 5 bases from V and 5 bases from J; bases unmatched to any gene: 7. The CDR3 covers 15 residues. As DNA, the CDR3 is TGTGCCAGCAGCCCGAGGGACAGGGGAGGAGATACGCAGTATTTT. Residues: CASSPRDRGGDTQYF.

Only a few counts were recorded for this clonotype. This chain connects TRBV19 to TRBJ2-1; perhaps TRBD2 as D (5 bases). Germline-derived CDR1 and CDR2 are LNHDA and SQIVND (reference sequence). V was clipped by 6 bases and J by 1 base, with 16 bases between them. The CDR3 has 16 amino acids. This CDR3 reads CASSPKRGASYNEQFF. The CDR3 bases are TGTGCCAGTAGCCCGAAACGGGGAGCTTCCTACAATGAGCAGTTCTTC.

The rearrangement links TRBV9 to TRBJ2-7, with TRBD2 matching 7 bases. The CDR3 runs to 15 residues. Germline V CDR1 and CDR2: SGDLS, YYNGEE. J lost 6 bases, V lost 0 bases, and 9 bases had no gene match. CDR3 sequence (DNA): TGTGCCAGCAGCGTAGAAGCGGGGTTGGGATCCGAGCAGTACTTC. Encoded protein: CASSVEAGLGSEQYF. Looking up the rest from reference TRBV9 and TRBJ2-7 gives the full variable domain: DSGVTQTPKHLITATGQRVTLRCSPRSGDLSVYWYQQSLDQGLQFLIQYYNGEERAKGNILERFSAQQFPDLHSELNLSSLELGDSALYFCASSVEAGLGSEQYFGPGTRLTVT.

This clonotype was found many times. V usage is TRBV12-3 or TRBV12-4 and J usage is TRBJ2-7; TRBD2 matches at 9 bases. This CDR3 contains 14 residues. J gave up 5 bases and V 5 bases, and 7 bases lay outside the gene matches. The chain's CDR3 is CASSDSGRPNEQYF. DNA for the CDR3: TGTGCCAGCAGTGATAGCGGGAGACCCAACGAGCAGTACTTC.

The chain uses TRBV12-3 or TRBV12-4 and TRBJ1-1; D not resolved. Between the trimmed V and J ends, which lost 8 bases and 8 bases, there was a span of 12 bases. The CDR3 is 11 residues long. CDR3 bases: TGTGCCAGCTCGAAATTGGACGAAGCTTTCTTT. It yields the protein CASSKLDEAFF.

This clonotype has a handful of counts. The chain has TRBV5-6 and TRBJ2-1, with a weak D call TRBD2 (6 bases). V lost 2 bases and J 8 bases, leaving 32 bases between the germline ends. This CDR3 is 20 amino acids long. Germline CDR1 is SGHDT and CDR2 is YYEEEE. The CDR3 protein is CASSFQSRYRREAPGHEQFF. The DNA for the CDR3 is TGTGCCAGCAGCTTTCAGTCTAGATATCGGAGGGAGGCCCCCGGTCATGAGCAGTTCTTC. The variable domain in full, with the rest retrieved from reference TRBV5-6 and TRBJ2-1, is DAGVTQSPTHLIKTRGQQVTLRCSPKSGHDTVSWYQQALGQGPQFIFQYYEEEERQRGNFPDRFSGHQFPNYSSELNVNALLLGDSALYLCASSFQSRYRREAPGHEQFFGPGTRLTVL.

This clonotype was recorded a few times. The chain has TRBV11-2 and TRBJ2-1; TRBD2 agrees at 11 bases. The CDR3 is 15 amino acids. Germline assignment: CDR1 SGHAT and CDR2 FQNNGV. V lost 1 base, J lost 9 bases, and 5 bases stayed unmatched. The CDR3 sequence: CASSLGDSGGAEQFF. CDR3 in DNA: TGTGCCAGCAGCTTAGGTGATAGCGGGGGGGCTGAGCAGTTCTTC.

This clonotype was recorded at least ten times. The rearrangement links TRBV28 to TRBJ2-7; D call uncertain. The germline V gene has CDR1 MDHEN and CDR2 SYDVKM. The V gene lost 6 bases and the J gene lost 7 bases, with 13 bases spanning the gap. This CDR3 has 12 residues. This chain's CDR3 is CASSRGPWEQYF. In DNA, the CDR3 is TGTGCCAGCAGCCGAGGACCCTGGGAGCAGTACTTC.

The chain joins TRBV7-2 to TRBJ1-2; 9 bases are shared with TRBD1. V was clipped by 5 bases and J by 8 bases; unmatched bases: 9. The CDR3 extends over 14 amino acids. Per germline, CDR1 SGHTA and CDR2 FQGNSA. Here the CDR3 reads CASSLRQGGPGYTF. In DNA, the CDR3 is TGTGCCAGCAGCCTAAGACAGGGGGGTCCCGGCTACACCTTC.

This clonotype has just a few counts. This chain uses TRBV7-8 with TRBJ2-3; D possibly corresponds to TRBD2 (5 bases). This CDR3 has 13 amino acids. Trimming pared 7 bases from V and 9 bases from J, leaving 17 bases between. Germline V gene sequence: CDR1 SGHVS, CDR2 FQNEAQ. The CDR3 protein is CASTPDSRVTQYF. In nucleotides, the CDR3 is TGTGCCAGCACCCCGGACTCTCGCGTCACGCAGTATTTT.

V usage is TRBV20-1 and J usage is TRBJ2-6; 9 bases match TRBD1. CDR3 length: 18 amino acids. Looked up from germline, CDR1 is DFQATT and CDR2 is SNEGSKA (reference sequence). The junction had 10 bases not matched to a gene; V was cut back by 0 bases and J by 4 bases. CDR3 loop: CSARDWSGQGAGANVLTF. The CDR3 coding sequence is TGCAGTGCTAGAGATTGGTCGGGACAGGGCGCCGGGGCCAACGTCCTGACTTTC.

This clonotype was seen just once. The chain is built from TRBV7-8 and TRBJ2-7, with D perhaps TRBD1 or TRBD2 (6 bases each). The germline gives CDR1 SGHVS, CDR2 FQNEAQ. V shed 2 bases and J shed 1 base, with 15 bases lying between them. This CDR3 spans 16 amino acids. DNA of the CDR3: TGTGCCAGCAGCTTACGGGGGCGGGTAGGGTCCTACGAGCAGTACTTC. It encodes CASSLRGRVGSYEQYF.

The chain has TRBV15 and TRBJ2-3, with D possibly TRBD1 on 6 matching bases. V was shortened by 1 base and J by 6 bases, with 14 bases between the two germline ends. The germline gives CDR1 LNHNV, CDR2 YYDKDF (reference sequence). CDR3 length: 15 amino acids. CDR3 DNA sequence: TGTGCCACCAGCAGAGGGGTAGGGGGAAGGGATACGCAGTATTTT. Amino acids: CATSRGVGGRDTQYF.

This clonotype appeared many times. This rearrangement joins TRBV29-1 to TRBJ1-2; 8 positions match TRBD1. The CDR3 loop spans 16 amino acids. Germline V gene sequence: CDR1 SQVTM, CDR2 ANQGSEA. V was pared by 6 bases and J by 0 bases, with 12 bases of the junction left unmatched. The CDR3 protein is CSVKPGQAYSNYGYTF. The CDR3, as DNA: TGCAGCGTGAAGCCGGGACAGGCCTATTCTAACTATGGCTACACCTTC. The entire variable domain, with the rest obtained from reference TRBV29-1 and TRBJ1-2, is as follows: SAVISQKPSRDICQRGTSLTIQCQVDSQVTMMFWYRQQPGQSLTLIATANQGSEATYESGFVIDKFPISRPNLTFSTLTVSNMSPEDSSIYLCSVKPGQAYSNYGYTFGSGTRLTVV.